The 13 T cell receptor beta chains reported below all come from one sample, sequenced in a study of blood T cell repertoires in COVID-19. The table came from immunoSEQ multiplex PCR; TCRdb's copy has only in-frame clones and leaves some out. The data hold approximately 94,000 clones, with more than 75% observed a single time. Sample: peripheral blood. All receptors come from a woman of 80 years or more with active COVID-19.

The CDR3 DNA reads as TGTGCCAGCAGCTCGACAGGTTGGAACACTGAAGCTTTCTTT. Encoded protein: CASSSTGWNTEAFF. This chain connects TRBV7-2 to TRBJ1-1; possible D gene TRBD1, 6 bases. This CDR3 is 14 amino acids long. Germline V gives CDR1 SGHTA, CDR2 FQGNSA. V shed 4 bases and J shed 1 base, with 10 bases lying between them.

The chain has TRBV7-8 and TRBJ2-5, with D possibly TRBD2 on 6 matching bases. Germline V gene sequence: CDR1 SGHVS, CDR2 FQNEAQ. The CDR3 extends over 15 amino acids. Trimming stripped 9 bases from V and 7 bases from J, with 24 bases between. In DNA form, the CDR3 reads TGTGCCAGTATGGGGGTTGGCGGAGGGTTCGGGACCCAGTACTTC. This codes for CASMGVGGGFGTQYF.

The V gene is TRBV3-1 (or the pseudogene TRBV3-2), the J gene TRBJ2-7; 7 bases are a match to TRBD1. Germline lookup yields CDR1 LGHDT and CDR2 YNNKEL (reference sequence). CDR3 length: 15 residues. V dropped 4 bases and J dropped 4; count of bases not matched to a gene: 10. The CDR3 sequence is CASSPGQPVGYEQYF. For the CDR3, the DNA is TGTGCCAGCAGCCCGGGACAGCCGGTAGGGTACGAGCAGTACTTC.

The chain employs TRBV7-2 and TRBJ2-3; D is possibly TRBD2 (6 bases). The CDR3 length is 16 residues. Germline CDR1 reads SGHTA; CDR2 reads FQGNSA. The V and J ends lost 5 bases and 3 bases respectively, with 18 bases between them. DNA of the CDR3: TGTGCCAGCAGCCGGCTTAACGGGGCGGGGACAGATACGCAGTATTTT. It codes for CASSRLNGAGTDTQYF.

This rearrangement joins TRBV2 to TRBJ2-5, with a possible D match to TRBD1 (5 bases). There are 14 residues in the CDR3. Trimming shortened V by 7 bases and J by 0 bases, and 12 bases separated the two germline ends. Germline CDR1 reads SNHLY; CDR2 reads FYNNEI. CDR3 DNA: TGTGCCAGCAATTTGGACACATACCAAGAGACCCAGTACTTC. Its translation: CASNLDTYQETQYF.

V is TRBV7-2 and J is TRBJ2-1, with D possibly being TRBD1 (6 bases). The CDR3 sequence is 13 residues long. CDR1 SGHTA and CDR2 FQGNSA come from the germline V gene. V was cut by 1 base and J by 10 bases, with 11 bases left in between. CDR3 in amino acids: CASSLDPRGEQFF. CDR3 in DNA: TGTGCCAGCAGCTTAGACCCCAGGGGAGAGCAGTTCTTC.

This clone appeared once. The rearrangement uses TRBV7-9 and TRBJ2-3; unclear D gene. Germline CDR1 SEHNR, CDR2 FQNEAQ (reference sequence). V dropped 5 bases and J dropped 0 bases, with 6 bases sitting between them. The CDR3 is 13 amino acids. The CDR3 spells CASSAQSTDTQYF. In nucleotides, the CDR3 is TGTGCCAGCAGCGCCCAGAGCACAGATACGCAGTATTTT. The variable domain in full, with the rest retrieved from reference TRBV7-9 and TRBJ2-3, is DTGVSQNPRHKITKRGQNVTFRCDPISEHNRLYWYRQTLGQGPEFLTYFQNEAQLEKSRLLSDRFSAERPKGSFSTLEIQRTEQGDSAMYLCASSAQSTDTQYFGPGTRLTVL.

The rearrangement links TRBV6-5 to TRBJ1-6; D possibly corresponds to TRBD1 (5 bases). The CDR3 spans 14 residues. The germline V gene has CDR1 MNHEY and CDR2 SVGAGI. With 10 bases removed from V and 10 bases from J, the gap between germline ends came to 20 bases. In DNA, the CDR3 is TGTGCCAACCGACGGGCTGGGTCAGGGTCACCCCTCCACTTT. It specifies CANRRAGSGSPLHF.

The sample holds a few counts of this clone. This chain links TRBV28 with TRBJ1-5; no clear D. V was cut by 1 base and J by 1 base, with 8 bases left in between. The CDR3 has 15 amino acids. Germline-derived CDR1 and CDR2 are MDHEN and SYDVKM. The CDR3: CASSLSGMSNQPQHF. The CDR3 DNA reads TGTGCCAGCAGTTTATCGGGGATGAGCAATCAGCCCCAGCATTTT. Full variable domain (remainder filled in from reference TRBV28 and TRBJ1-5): DVKVTQSSRYLVKRTGEKVFLECVQDMDHENMFWYRQDPGLGLRLIYFSYDVKMKEKGDIPEGYSVSREKKERFSLILESASTNQTSMYLCASSLSGMSNQPQHFGDGTRLSIL.

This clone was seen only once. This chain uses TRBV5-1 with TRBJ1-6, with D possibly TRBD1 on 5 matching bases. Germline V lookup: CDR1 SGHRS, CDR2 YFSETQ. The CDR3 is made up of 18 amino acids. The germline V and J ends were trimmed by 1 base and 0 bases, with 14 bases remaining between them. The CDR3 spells CASSLWGGKSSYNSPLHF. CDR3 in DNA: TGCGCCAGCAGCTTGTGGGGGGGGAAGAGCTCCTATAATTCACCCCTCCACTTT.

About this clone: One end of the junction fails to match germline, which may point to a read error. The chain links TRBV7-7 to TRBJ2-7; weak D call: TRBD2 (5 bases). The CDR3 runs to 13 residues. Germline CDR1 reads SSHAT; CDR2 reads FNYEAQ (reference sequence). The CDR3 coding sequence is TGTGCTAGCAGCCGCACACTAGGCTACGAGCAGTACTTC. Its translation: CASSRTLGYEQYF.

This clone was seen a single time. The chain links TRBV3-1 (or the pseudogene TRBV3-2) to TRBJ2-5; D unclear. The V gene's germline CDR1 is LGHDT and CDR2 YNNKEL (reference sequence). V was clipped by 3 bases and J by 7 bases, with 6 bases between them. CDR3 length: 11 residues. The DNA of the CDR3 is TGTGCCAGCAGCCAGGGCTGGACCCAGTACTTC. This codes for CASSQGWTQYF.

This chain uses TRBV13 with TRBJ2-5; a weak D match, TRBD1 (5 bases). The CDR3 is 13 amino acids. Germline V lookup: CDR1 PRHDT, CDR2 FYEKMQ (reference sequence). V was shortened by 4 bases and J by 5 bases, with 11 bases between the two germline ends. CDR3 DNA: TGTGCCAGCAGCTCAACCAGGGCGGAGACCCAGTACTTC. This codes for CASSSTRAETQYF.